This TCR beta chain is drawn from a study of cytomegalovirus exposure and HLA in healthy donors (dated 2017 in TCRdb). For context, the study as a whole: In an earlier analysis of approximately 640 of the donors, roughly 300 Gb of sequence data and 90 million to 120 million unique TCR beta sequences from 150 million to 200 million T cells were reported. Typing coverage differed by locus: A, B, C, DRB1 and DQB1 were typed in roughly 620-630 donors, DQA1 in approximately 520, DPA1 in approximately 600, and DPB1 in 400 to 480. A later analysis re-analyzed previously published TCR beta repertoires from 500 to 700 donors and added high-resolution HLA genotyping to study TCR occurrence patterns. The study aimed to test whether signatures of past pathogen exposure could be identified by cataloging public T cell receptors. High-throughput TCR immunosequencing, statistical association of individual TCRs with disease status, and machine learning were combined to predict cytomegalovirus infection status. The study used immunosequencing to profile the T cell repertoires of some 600 subjects and linked those repertoires to cytomegalovirus serostatus. Approximately 300 gigabases of sequencing data and about 92 million unique TCR sequences made up an early release that covered about 640 HLA-typed donors. HLA typing included class I and class II loci at four-digit resolution. Genome-wide SNP genotypes for about three fifths of the roughly 670 donors were used in a later genetic analysis, which treated that subset as a discovery cohort. Roughly 5 DR-DQ haplotypes were handled as single units for association and clustering, since linkage in the cohort was strong. Alongside the repertoire data, information on donor age, sex, ethnicity and CMV serostatus was compiled. All discovery cohort repertoires had been generated on a single sequencing platform. Rather than drawing on any new phenotypic data, the later analysis identified candidate immune exposures from TCR beta sequences and the way those sequences occurred across donors. Of the 398 genotyped donors, roughly 85% fell in the genetic ancestry cluster associated with self-reported Caucasian donors. To decide whether each TCR beta V gene segment behaved as functional or pseudogenic, an earlier analysis of approximately 600 of the donors relied on high-throughput TCR beta sequencing. Among about 390 genotyped donors of the cohort, an average of about 240,000 unique TCR beta nucleotide sequences were sequenced per donor, roughly a sixth of them non-productive. In addition to the first cohort of roughly 670 subjects, a separate validation cohort of 120 different subjects was used. Broad study findings and their caveats: Compared with the 666-donor mean, donors in an Asian-associated ancestry cluster had fewer N-insertions in productive TCRs, according to a later genetic analysis. Specific HLA alleles were associated with about 17,000 TCR beta sequences at a false discovery rate of 0.05 in a later analysis. In the study, roughly 160 TCR beta chains were listed as associated with cytomegalovirus. HLA typing was unavailable for some donors at each locus, so association tests used only the typed subset. This cohort had only TCR beta chains sequenced, and the lack of alpha or paired-chain data limited which features could be detected. According to the authors, the approach could potentially be generalized to other disease states and immunological phenotypes. V-gene and J-gene trimming of TCR beta chains was associated with a missense DCLRE1C variant in a later genetic analysis, and the association was replicated in an independent cohort. Compared with equally common non-associated chains, HLA-associated TCR beta chains in a later analysis were more clonally expanded and had lower generation probabilities. The sequencing pipeline was judged likely to have produced a cluster of highly shared sequence variants as a technical artifact. The classifier was reported to diagnose cytomegalovirus status with high specificity and sensitivity in both the original cohort and the validation cohort. Because the 87-base-pair reads could not distinguish some IMGT-functional V segments, including TRBV6-2 and TRBV6-3, those segments were excluded. Because counts were too low, roughly 17 rarely observed V segments, including chromosome 9 orphons, were left out of the earlier analysis of 587 of the donors. In a later analysis, TCR association rates were found to vary across HLA loci, with the most associated TCRs seen for DRB1 alleles and the fewest for HLA-C alleles. In a later analysis, several top co-occurrence clusters were reported to appear linked to parvovirus B19, influenza, CMV and Epstein-Barr virus. For the cohort, immune exposure information was limited to CMV serostatus. While some public TCRs were present in many individuals, most TCR sequences turned up only very rarely across donors. Correlated functional status among segregating V segments might be attributable to linkage disequilibrium, but an unknown experimental factor could not be ruled out. Sequencing depth was assumed to be roughly uniform across donors in the presence/absence analyses, though that assumption may not hold. A further reported finding was that TCR beta sequences accurately predicted the HLA-A and HLA-B alleles for most subjects in the first cohort. A later analysis found that most CMV-associated TCR beta chains appeared HLA-restricted, with HLA associations seemingly driven largely by CMV exposure. In vitro tests confirmed that three of the cytomegalovirus-associated TCR beta chains recognize cytomegalovirus antigens. In an earlier analysis of 587 of the donors, most TCR beta V segments appeared in productive rearrangements about 87% or about 30% of the time, broadly matching IMGT annotations. When HLA alleles, especially DR and DQ, strongly co-occurred, TCR associations were difficult to assign to individual alleles.

This clone occurred once. Its specific antigen is unknown. Base quality data are lacking; no much larger clone is found one base away. In total, roughly 710 healthy bone marrow donors made up the cohort. Cohort members were all nominally healthy when sampled, although unrecorded immune exposures were likely present. The donor tested CMV seropositive and was one of the 289 seropositive cohort members. A peripheral blood sample was provided by each donor, and peripheral blood mononuclear cells were used for TCR beta sequencing. Genomic DNA was extracted from the blood cell samples with the Qiagen DNeasy Blood Extraction Kit. Counted from cysteine to phenylalanine, this CDR3 has 15 amino acids. Just the 45-base CDR3 DNA is kept, in frame starting at base 1. The germline V end is reduced by 4 bases and the J end by 5 bases; junction bases left unmatched: 5. The germline V gene gives CDR1 as ENHRY and CDR2 as SYGVKD.

Library prep was done by the immunoSEQ multiplex PCR assay. The multiplex PCR relied on a mix of 60 forward primers for TCR Vbeta segments and 13 reverse primers for TCR Jbeta segments. The CDR3 region of rearranged TCR beta genes was amplified from genomic DNA with a multiplex PCR assay. On the Illumina HiSeq System, the amplified TCR beta libraries were sequenced as 87-base-pair reads. In the source study's methods: A later analysis tallied around 87 million unique TCR beta chains across the 666 repertoires, and some 10 million of those chains were shared by two or more donors. Raw reads were error-corrected and collapsed into unique sequences with a nearest-neighbor algorithm that merged closely related sequences to remove PCR and sequencing errors. Alignment of CDR3 sequences to IMGT reference sequences was used to assign V, D and J gene segments. For a sequence to be retained, a match of at least six nucleotides to both a V gene segment and a J gene segment was required. A rearrangement counted as productive if the CDR3 had no stop codons and remained in frame with V and J, and every other rearrangement counted as non-productive. CDR3 was defined according to IMGT convention as the region running from the second conserved V-encoded cysteine to the conserved J-encoded phenylalanine. The earlier analysis of 500 to 600 of the donors excluded sequences that lacked an unambiguous match to a single V gene segment. In an earlier analysis of approximately 610 of the donors, V segments were called functional above 56.7% productive rearrangements and were called segregating when the between-donor standard deviation exceeded 5%. A statistical classification framework was built for diagnosing cytomegalovirus status from the catalog of TCR beta chain sequences. A later analysis assigned V and J genes by comparing TCR nucleotide sequences with IMGT/GENE-DB human TR gene sequences. In a later analysis, CDR3 sequences and most-parsimonious VDJ recombination scenarios were assigned using the TCRdist pipeline. In a later analysis, every TCR beta chain was defined by the combination of its CDR3 amino acid sequence and its V-gene family, and reads without a unique V-gene family were dropped. A later analysis removed 592 highly shared, low-generation-probability nucleotide sequences to deal with suspected cross-contamination and a sequencing artifact. For each public chain, a later analysis derived a clonal expansion index from normalized ranks of inferred template counts within each repertoire. Generation probabilities in a later analysis came from a VDJ recombination model fitted to out-of-frame rearrangements, and those results were checked against IGoR. In a later analysis, TCR-TCR, TCR-HLA and TCR-CMV co-occurrence was scored with hypergeometric tests, and a repertoire-size bias correction was applied to TCR pairs. In a later analysis, false discovery rates were estimated by permuting HLA or CMV assignments 20 times. In a later analysis, co-occurring TCRs were grouped using DBSCAN, and TCRdist sequence similarity was added for clustering within HLA-allele-positive subsets. Repertoires with fewer than 30,000 or more than 120,000 public chains, plus five repertoires with anomalous nucleotide sharing, were excluded from co-occurrence clustering. This immuneACCESS table, as held by TCRdb, lists in-frame sequences with V and J called but not all clones. Of the missing ones, under half trace to an unresolved V gene in checked studies; the others have no known cause. The DNA was the basis for D and trimming; V, J and clone size are from that table. This sample is represented by under 150,000 clones; 75% to 90% of them were singletons. The ten largest clones represent 5.5% to 7% of the sample.

This receptor was obtained from a woman in her thirties or forties in good health and CMV-seropositive. Sequenced: PBMCs. In this chain, TRBV10-3 is recombined with TRBJ1-5, with 10 central nucleotides matching TRBD1. The CDR3 protein sequence reads: CAISAEDRGHQPQHF. The DNA is as follows: TGTGCCATCAGTGCCGAAGACAGGGGGCATCAGCCCCAGCATTTT.